This T cell receptor (beta chain) was retrieved from a study of T cell repertoires in cytomegalovirus infection. On the study more broadly: Based on public TCR beta signatures, there were indications of CMV infection and of a matching HLA type.

This clonotype occurred a few times. Antigen specificity is unknown. TCRdb independently ran MiXCR on the reads; one entry per CDR3 protein. Of about 160,000 distinct CDR3 sequences in the sample, less than 25% are singletons; the top ten hold about 25%. The V and J ends lost 2 bases and 3 bases respectively, with 10 bases between them. Germline lookup yields CDR1 LGHNT and CDR2 FRNRAP. CDR3 length: 14 amino acids. The receptor's source is a human donor in good health (CMV status not recorded). Some clones in this sample may be carry-over from other donors' samples. V and J are TRBV12-5 and TRBJ1-2, with D unclear. Source: CD8+ T cells from cultured PBMCs, taken from culture after CMV antigen stimulation. CDR3 amino acids: CASGLLAADYGYTF. The CDR3 DNA reads as TGTGCTAGTGGTTTGTTAGCGGCTGACTATGGCTACACCTTC.